The rows below give T cell receptor beta chains drawn from one sample of a study of CD8+CD57+ T cells in acquired aplastic anemia. A single record per CDR3 protein comes from TCRdb applying MiXCR to the reads. The table lists roughly 200,000 distinct CDR3 sequences, 61% of them singletons. The material sequenced was sorted CD4+, CD8+, or CD8+CD57+ T cells (not recorded which) from PBMCs. Every receptor here comes from a human donor in good health. Both conserved end residues are part of each CDR3. The D gene is left open where the match is weak. Size is omitted from some rows. Given values are once, few, many or a class for expanded clones.

cdr3_nt: TGTGCCAGCAGCGGGACCAATCAGCCCCAGCATTTT; cdr3_aa: CASSGTNQPQHF; j_call: TRBJ1-5; clone_size: NA; d_call: NA; v_call: TRBV2
cdr3_nt: TGCAGTGCTAGAGATCCCAGGTCGGTAGCGGCTTTCTTT; cdr3_aa: CSARDPRSVAAFF; j_call: TRBJ1-1; clone_size: NA; d_call: NA; v_call: TRBV20-1
cdr3_nt: TGTGCCAGCAGCGTGGAGCCGGGACGACCCTCCTACGAGCAGTACTTC; cdr3_aa: CASSVEPGRPSYEQYF; j_call: TRBJ2-7; clone_size: many; d_call: NA; v_call: TRBV9
cdr3_nt: TGTGCCACCAGCAAGGGACTAGCGGGCACCGGGGAGCTGTTTTTT; cdr3_aa: CATSKGLAGTGELFF; j_call: TRBJ2-2; clone_size: once; d_call: TRBD2; v_call: TRBV24-1
cdr3_nt: TGTGCCAGCACACAGGGTCGGAGGAATGAGCAGTTCTTC; cdr3_aa: CASTQGRRNEQFF; j_call: TRBJ2-1; clone_size: NA; d_call: NA; v_call: TRBV7-2
cdr3_nt: TGTGCCAGCAGTGACGCGCACTGGACCTCCTACGAGCAGTACTTC; cdr3_aa: CASSDAHWTSYEQYF; j_call: TRBJ2-7; clone_size: NA; d_call: NA; v_call: TRBV25-1
cdr3_nt: TGTGCCAGCGGCCTCGGGGAAGGCCCCAATGAGCAGTTCTTC; cdr3_aa: CASGLGEGPNEQFF; j_call: TRBJ2-1; clone_size: NA; d_call: NA; v_call: TRBV7-2
cdr3_nt: TGTGCCAGCAGCCATCCTGGGGTGAGCCCTTCCCGTTTCAATGAGCAGTTCTTC; cdr3_aa: CASSHPGVSPSRFNEQFF; j_call: TRBJ2-1; clone_size: NA; d_call: NA; v_call: TRBV14
cdr3_nt: TGCGCCAGCAGGGTGGGCTCCGGTGCCTACGAGCAGTACTTC; cdr3_aa: CASRVGSGAYEQYF; j_call: TRBJ2-7; clone_size: once; d_call: NA; v_call: TRBV5-1
cdr3_nt: TGCGCCAGCAGCTTGGGGCTAGCAGTAGATACGCAGTATTTT; cdr3_aa: CASSLGLAVDTQYF; j_call: TRBJ2-3; clone_size: NA; d_call: NA; v_call: TRBV5-1
cdr3_nt: TGTGCCAGCAGCACCTACCCCCGGAATGGCTACACCTTC; cdr3_aa: CASSTYPRNGYTF; j_call: TRBJ1-2; clone_size: once; d_call: NA; v_call: TRBV9
cdr3_nt: TGTGCCAGCAGCTTAGATAGACTAGGCGTTCGGGAGTACTACGAGCAGTACTTC; cdr3_aa: CASSLDRLGVREYYEQYF; j_call: TRBJ2-7; clone_size: NA; d_call: NA; v_call: TRBV7-9
cdr3_nt: TGTGCCACCAGCAGAGATCCCGATTATGGCTACACCTTC; cdr3_aa: CATSRDPDYGYTF; j_call: TRBJ1-2; clone_size: NA; d_call: NA; v_call: TRBV15
cdr3_nt: TGTGCCACCAGTGATTCGAGGAATGAGCAGTTCTTC; cdr3_aa: CATSDSRNEQFF; j_call: TRBJ2-1; clone_size: few; d_call: NA; v_call: TRBV24-1
cdr3_nt: TGTGCCACCAGTGATTTGACTAGCGGCCCCGCAGATACGCAGTATTTT; cdr3_aa: CATSDLTSGPADTQYF; j_call: TRBJ2-3; clone_size: NA; d_call: TRBD2; v_call: TRBV24-1